This T cell receptor (beta chain) was sequenced in a study of cytomegalovirus exposure and HLA in healthy donors. Overall study findings and caveats: Analyses of presence and absence presupposed an approximately uniform sequencing depth across donors. A later analysis found TCR association rates differed by HLA locus, highest for DRB1 and lowest for HLA-C. The authors enumerated 150 to 200 TCR beta chains as linked to cytomegalovirus.

This CDR3 spans 15 amino acids. Trimming took off 6 bases at V and 8 bases at J, with 20 bases between the two ends. Per germline, CDR1 MRHNA and CDR2 SNTAGT. With respect to this clone: Its matching antigen is unknown.

PCR was performed using 60 Vbeta and 13 Jbeta primers. Produced via immunoSEQ multiplex PCR; TCRdb's table is partial and in-frame only. The data hold some 150,000 clones, with roughly 85% observed a single time. The chain joins TRBV6-4 to TRBJ1-3; D perhaps matches TRBD1 (5 bases). This receptor was taken from a man in his forties or fifties in good health and CMV-seronegative. Sequencing was carried out using PBMCs. The CDR3 sequence is CASRVTGAWGYTIYF. Here the CDR3 DNA reads TGTGCCAGCAGGGTTACTGGGGCATGGGGATACACCATATATTTT.